The T cell receptor (beta chain) under discussion was sequenced for a study of shared clonotypes between healthy human individuals. Measured with immunoSEQ multiplex PCR; TCRdb has only the in-frame clones, and not every one. The repertoire holds more than 2 million clones, with just over 90% as singletons. The naive CD8 subset, CD45RO-negative cells positively selected for CCR7, excluded terminally differentiated effector memory CD45RA+ cells. Trimming shortened V by 4 bases and J by 0 bases, and 21 bases separated the two germline ends. CDR1 is LNHDA and CDR2 is SQIVND in the germline V gene (reference sequence). This CDR3 contains 18 residues.

This rearrangement joins TRBV19 to TRBJ1-1; D is uncertain. The clonotype comes from a man aged 18 to 29 in good health. Some clones in this sample may be carry-over from other donors' samples. What was sequenced was naive CD8+ T cells from PBMCs. In nucleotides, the CDR3 is TGTGCCAGTAGTACCCGCAGTGGGCCTCGATACATGAACACTGAAGCTTTCTTT. Translated: CASSTRSGPRYMNTEAFF.